This T cell receptor beta chain was captured in a study of T cell responses to AZD1222 COVID-19 vaccine. Study findings and constraints: Targets within unmutated variant regions were reportedly found for nearly half of spike-specific TCRs. The sample set comprised mostly white British donors with more females, and clonal diversity was possibly underestimated. Increased Spike-specific TCR breadth and depth were observed after two AZD1222 doses.

Produced via immunoSEQ multiplex PCR; TCRdb's table is partial and in-frame only. The table records about 100,000 clones, around nine tenths of them present only once. J was trimmed by 4 bases and V by 0 bases; bases with no gene match: 8. Germline V gives CDR1 MGHRA, CDR2 YSYEKL. This CDR3 region has 16 residues. Of note for this clone: Its antigen remains unknown.

The source was peripheral blood, collected on day 0 of AZD1222 vaccination. The V and J genes are TRBV4-1 and TRBJ2-5; 7 bases are a match to TRBD2. This sequence originates from an adult in good health. The CDR3 here is CASSQDPRGGGETQYF. The DNA of the CDR3 is TGCGCCAGCAGCCAAGACCCCCGGGGCGGGGGAGAGACCCAGTACTTC.